The rows below give T cell receptor beta chains drawn from one sample of a study of T cell repertoires in cytomegalovirus infection. TCRdb reprocessed the reads via MiXCR and lists one record per CDR3 protein. The sample holds about 770,000 distinct CDR3 sequences; just under 30% are singletons and the top ten take about an eighth. Their antigens remain unidentified. Material: cultured CD8+ T cells from PBMCs, obtained from culture after CMV antigen stimulation. The receptors come from a human donor in good health (CMV status not recorded). Some clones in this sample may be carry-over from other donors' samples. Both conserved end residues are trimmed from each CDR3. Fields, in order: V gene, J gene, CDR3 protein.

>TRBV7-9|TRBJ1-1
ASSLGETGGWAEAF
>TRBV12-3/TRBV12-4|TRBJ1-1
ASSLGTGGITEAF
>TRBV12-5|TRBJ2-3
ASAAGQGASDTQY
>TRBV7-9|TRBJ2-5
ASSLPTSGGAETQY
>TRBV7-6|TRBJ1-4
ASSSYGEKLF
>TRBV29-1|TRBJ2-5
SVEGGRGLEETQY
>TRBV2|TRBJ2-1
ASSERRPGEQF
>TRBV6-6|TRBJ2-1
ASSQGGAYNEQF
>TRBV24-1|TRBJ2-5
ATSDWSDREETQY
>TRBV15|TRBJ2-4
ATSFTGAFRVNIQY
>TRBV4-2|TRBJ1-2
ASSQGGEGYYGYT
>TRBV11-2|TRBJ1-2
ASSLFRPTETNYGYT
>TRBV12-3/TRBV12-4|TRBJ1-3
ASSLSGDSGNTIY
>TRBV4-1|TRBJ1-1
ASSQGRQGNTEAF
>TRBV6-6|TRBJ2-1
ASSYPGLAGAGEQF
>TRBV6-1|TRBJ2-2
ASSVAGVNTGELF
>TRBV12-3/TRBV12-4|TRBJ2-2
AITGEGAGELF
>TRBV7-9|TRBJ2-1
ASSLIPGRDNEQF
>TRBV18|TRBJ2-5
ASSPYYAGQGSQQETQY
>TRBV19|TRBJ1-6
ASSVGQGAGSPLH
>TRBV7-4|TRBJ2-3
AGSGGGAQTDTQY
>TRBV7-6|TRBJ2-5
ASSARGDIGTQY
>TRBV7-9|TRBJ2-7
ASSYRDRAYEQY
>TRBV6-2/TRBV6-3|TRBJ1-1
ASSRRQGPEAF
>TRBV27|TRBJ2-3
ASSLKGSDTQY
>TRBV4-1|TRBJ2-1
ASSHGHPDLEQF
>TRBV4-2|TRBJ2-5
ASSQEVVSETQY
>TRBV7-8|TRBJ2-5
ASSVLGGPQETQY
>TRBV15|TRBJ2-1
ATSRESQRHPGF
>TRBV10-3|TRBJ1-1
AISVRGPNTEAF